This TCR beta chain was sequenced for a study of T cell responses to AZD1222 COVID-19 vaccine. V was clipped by 5 bases and J by 1 base, with 18 bases between them. Per germline, CDR1 MNHEY and CDR2 SVGEGT. The CDR3 sequence is 17 residues long. Here immunoSEQ multiplex PCR was the method, and the copy in TCRdb shows in-frame clones only, minus some. Among over 100,000 clones listed, roughly 90% were seen once. The V and J genes are TRBV6-2 or TRBV6-3 and TRBJ1-5, with D possibly TRBD1 on 6 matching bases. The receptor was isolated from an adult who received the AZD1222 COVID-19 vaccine. This material consisted of peripheral blood, taken 28 days after the second AZD1222 dose. The DNA for the CDR3 is TGTGCCAGCAGTCAGACTGCCAGGGGAAGAAGCAATCAGCCCCAGCATTTT. Translated, it gives CASSQTARGRSNQPQHF.